The rows below give T cell receptor beta chains drawn from one sample of a study of OX40 agonist ivuxolimab in advanced cancers. The assay was immunoSEQ multiplex PCR, and TCRdb's table has in-frame clones only and misses some. Among tens of thousands of clones, approximately 84% were seen once, and the ten largest hold 4.4%. The specimen comprised CD4+ or CD8+ T cells sorted from blood, sampled in a trial of the OX40 agonist ivuxolimab. These receptors all come from an adult with an advanced solid tumor such as melanoma, head and neck, liver or kidney cancer. CDR3s include the opening cysteine and the closing phenylalanine or tryptophan. The D gene is left open where the match is weak. Clone size is shown for a subset of rows, as once, few, many or a class of expanded clone.

j_gene: TRBJ2-7
abundance: NA
d_gene: NA
v_gene: TRBV5-5
CDR3nt: TGTGCCAGCAGCTTGGAAGGGAACGAGCAGTACTTC
CDR3aa: CASSLEGNEQYF

j_gene: TRBJ1-1
abundance: NA
d_gene: NA
v_gene: TRBV10-3
CDR3nt: TGTGCCATCAGTGCTCAAGGGAACACTGAAGCTTTCTTT
CDR3aa: CAISAQGNTEAFF

j_gene: TRBJ1-3
abundance: NA
d_gene: NA
v_gene: TRBV28
CDR3nt: TGTGCCAGCAGTGTCGCCAGGGGCATCGGAAACACCATATATTTT
CDR3aa: CASSVARGIGNTIYF

j_gene: TRBJ1-1
abundance: NA
d_gene: TRBD1
v_gene: TRBV9
CDR3nt: TGTGCCAGCAGCGTAGGAGGGGGCCGTACTGAAGCTTTCTTT
CDR3aa: CASSVGGGRTEAFF

j_gene: TRBJ2-1
abundance: once
d_gene: NA
v_gene: TRBV15
CDR3nt: TGTGCCACCAGCAGAGAAGGCGAGGTGAGAGGGCAGTTCTTC
CDR3aa: CATSREGEVRGQFF

j_gene: TRBJ1-4
abundance: few
d_gene: TRBD1
v_gene: TRBV28
CDR3nt: TGTGCCAGCAGCGAGGGGGCAAGGGTAAAACTGTTTTTT
CDR3aa: CASSEGARVKLFF

j_gene: TRBJ2-2
abundance: NA
d_gene: TRBD2
v_gene: TRBV9
CDR3nt: TGTGCCAGCAGCGTTACAGCGGGGGAGAACACCGGGGAGCTGTTTTTT
CDR3aa: CASSVTAGENTGELFF

j_gene: TRBJ1-2
abundance: NA
d_gene: TRBD1
v_gene: TRBV4-3
CDR3nt: TGCGCCAGCAGCCATGCCAAGGGACAGGGAGTTCTTGGCTACACCTTC
CDR3aa: CASSHAKGQGVLGYTF

j_gene: TRBJ2-1
abundance: NA
d_gene: NA
v_gene: TRBV14
CDR3nt: TGTGCCAGCAGCCTCCAGGGAAGCTCCTACAATGAGCAGTTCTTC
CDR3aa: CASSLQGSSYNEQFF

j_gene: TRBJ2-2
abundance: NA
d_gene: TRBD2
v_gene: TRBV5-4
CDR3nt: TGTGCCAGCAGCTTGGGAGGGAGGGCCGGGGAGCTGTTTTTT
CDR3aa: CASSLGGRAGELFF

j_gene: TRBJ2-1
abundance: once
d_gene: TRBD2
v_gene: TRBV4-3
CDR3nt: TGCGCCAGCAGCCAAGATACTAGCGGGGGCGATGAGCAGTTCTTC
CDR3aa: CASSQDTSGGDEQFF

j_gene: TRBJ2-4
abundance: NA
d_gene: NA
v_gene: TRBV20-1
CDR3nt: TGCAGTGCTAGGGGGGGAAACATTCAGTACTTC
CDR3aa: CSARGGNIQYF

j_gene: TRBJ2-3
abundance: once
d_gene: NA
v_gene: TRBV9
CDR3nt: TGTGCCAGCACCCTAGAGGGGGGGACAGATACGCAGTATTTT
CDR3aa: CASTLEGGTDTQYF

j_gene: TRBJ1-4
abundance: NA
d_gene: TRBD1
v_gene: TRBV5-6
CDR3nt: TGTGCCAGCAGCTTGGAGGGGGCTAAGAGTGAAAAACTGTTTTTT
CDR3aa: CASSLEGAKSEKLFF

j_gene: TRBJ1-1
abundance: once
d_gene: TRBD1
v_gene: TRBV5-1
CDR3nt: TGCGCCAGCACCAAGGACAGGGGGAATACTGAAGCTTTCTTT
CDR3aa: CASTKDRGNTEAFF

j_gene: TRBJ1-2
abundance: NA
d_gene: NA
v_gene: TRBV7-6
CDR3nt: TGTGCCAGCAGCTTCCAGACAGGTTCTAACTATGGCTACACCTTC
CDR3aa: CASSFQTGSNYGYTF

j_gene: TRBJ2-7
abundance: NA
d_gene: TRBD1
v_gene: TRBV7-8
CDR3nt: TGTGCCAGCAGCTTAGGTCCAGGGGGCTACGAGCAGTACTTC
CDR3aa: CASSLGPGGYEQYF

j_gene: TRBJ2-3
abundance: NA
d_gene: TRBD2
v_gene: TRBV7-9
CDR3nt: TGTGCCAGCAGCCGTTTGACTAGCGGGGGAGGCACAGATACGCAGTATTTT
CDR3aa: CASSRLTSGGGTDTQYF

j_gene: TRBJ1-6
abundance: NA
d_gene: NA
v_gene: TRBV9
CDR3nt: TGTGCCAGCAGCGTAACCCCCGCTTGGAACAATTCACCCCTCCACTTT
CDR3aa: CASSVTPAWNNSPLHF

j_gene: TRBJ1-1
abundance: NA
d_gene: NA
v_gene: TRBV10-3
CDR3nt: TGTGCCATCAGTGAGCCTTCACCTGGGAGGTCTGAAGCTTTCTTT
CDR3aa: CAISEPSPGRSEAFF

j_gene: TRBJ2-3
abundance: NA
d_gene: NA
v_gene: TRBV10-3
CDR3nt: TGTGCCACCTCAACAGGATCAGATACGCAGTATTTT
CDR3aa: CATSTGSDTQYF

j_gene: TRBJ1-3
abundance: NA
d_gene: NA
v_gene: TRBV7-9
CDR3nt: TGTGCCAGCAGCCCGGAGGGCCGCGGCTCTGGAAACACCATATATTTT
CDR3aa: CASSPEGRGSGNTIYF

j_gene: TRBJ1-3
abundance: NA
d_gene: NA
v_gene: TRBV6-1
CDR3nt: TGTGCCAGCGCGAAGGGGACTGGAAACACCATATATTTT
CDR3aa: CASAKGTGNTIYF

j_gene: TRBJ2-1
abundance: NA
d_gene: TRBD2
v_gene: TRBV15
CDR3nt: TGTGCCACCAGCACCGAACTAGCGGAAGAGCAGTTCTTC
CDR3aa: CATSTELAEEQFF

j_gene: TRBJ1-3
abundance: NA
d_gene: TRBD1
v_gene: TRBV19
CDR3nt: TGTGCCAGTAGTGGGGGACAGGGCCTCTTCGGAAACACCATATATTTT
CDR3aa: CASSGGQGLFGNTIYF

j_gene: TRBJ2-7
abundance: few
d_gene: NA
v_gene: TRBV28
CDR3nt: TGTGCCAGCTACAGCAGGGTGGGCTCCTACGAGCAGTACTTC
CDR3aa: CASYSRVGSYEQYF

j_gene: TRBJ1-2
abundance: NA
d_gene: NA
v_gene: TRBV5-4
CDR3nt: TGTGCCAGCAGCTTGAGGGTTACAGATACGGGCTACACCTTC
CDR3aa: CASSLRVTDTGYTF

j_gene: TRBJ2-7
abundance: NA
d_gene: NA
v_gene: TRBV18
CDR3nt: TGTGCCAGCTCACCGGCGTGGGGCTACGAGCAGTACTTC
CDR3aa: CASSPAWGYEQYF

j_gene: TRBJ1-5
abundance: NA
d_gene: NA
v_gene: TRBV6-5
CDR3nt: TGTGCCAGCAGTTACTCCCATTCCGCTAGCAATCAGCCCCAGCATTTT
CDR3aa: CASSYSHSASNQPQHF

j_gene: TRBJ1-1
abundance: NA
d_gene: NA
v_gene: TRBV7-3
CDR3nt: TGTGCCAGCAGCTTAATGGCAGGGACGAACACTGAAGCTTTCTTT
CDR3aa: CASSLMAGTNTEAFF